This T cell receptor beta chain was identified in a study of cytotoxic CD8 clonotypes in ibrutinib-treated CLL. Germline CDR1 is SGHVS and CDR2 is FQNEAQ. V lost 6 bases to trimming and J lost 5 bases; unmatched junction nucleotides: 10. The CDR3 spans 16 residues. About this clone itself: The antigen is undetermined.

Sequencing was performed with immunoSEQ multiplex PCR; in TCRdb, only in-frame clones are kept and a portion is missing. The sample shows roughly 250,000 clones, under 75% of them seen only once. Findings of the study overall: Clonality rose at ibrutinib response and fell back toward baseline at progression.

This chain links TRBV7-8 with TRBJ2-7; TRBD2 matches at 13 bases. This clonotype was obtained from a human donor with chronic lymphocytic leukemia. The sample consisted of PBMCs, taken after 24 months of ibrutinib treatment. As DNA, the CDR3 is TGTGCCAGCAGACGGACTAGCGGGAGTTTCAAAAACGAGCAGTACTTC. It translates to CASRRTSGSFKNEQYF.